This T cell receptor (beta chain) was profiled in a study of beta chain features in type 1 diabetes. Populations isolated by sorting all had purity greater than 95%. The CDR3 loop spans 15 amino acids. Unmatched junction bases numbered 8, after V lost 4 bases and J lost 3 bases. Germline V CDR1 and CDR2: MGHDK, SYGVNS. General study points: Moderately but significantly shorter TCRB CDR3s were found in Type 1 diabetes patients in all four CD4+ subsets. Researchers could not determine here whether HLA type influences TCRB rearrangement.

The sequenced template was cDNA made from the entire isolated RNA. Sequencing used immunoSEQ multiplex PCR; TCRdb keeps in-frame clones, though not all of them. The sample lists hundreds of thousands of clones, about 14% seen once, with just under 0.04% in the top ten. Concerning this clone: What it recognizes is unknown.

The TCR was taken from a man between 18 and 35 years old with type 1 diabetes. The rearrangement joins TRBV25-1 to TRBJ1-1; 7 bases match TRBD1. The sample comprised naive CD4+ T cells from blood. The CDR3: CASSGRGLGDTEAFF. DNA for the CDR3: TGTGCCAGCAGTGGAAGGGGGCTGGGGGACACTGAAGCTTTCTTT.